This T cell receptor (beta chain) is drawn from a study of blood T cell repertoires in COVID-19. At the level of the study: Acute and convalescent COVID-19 samples came from the United States, Italy and Spain.

Trimming took 5 bases from V and 4 from J, leaving 7 bases between them. There are 12 residues in the CDR3. The germline CDR1 and CDR2 sequences are LNHDA and SQIVND (reference sequence). Clones were read by immunoSEQ multiplex PCR, and TCRdb kept only the in-frame ones, dropping some. Among more than 95,000 clones listed, approximately 80% were seen once. The source is a woman between 70 and 85 years old with acute or convalescent COVID-19. The source material was peripheral blood. The chain recombines TRBV19 with TRBJ2-3, with D hard to call. As DNA, the CDR3 is TGTGCCAGTAGTCCCCCCGCAGATACGCAGTATTTT. It codes for CASSPPADTQYF.